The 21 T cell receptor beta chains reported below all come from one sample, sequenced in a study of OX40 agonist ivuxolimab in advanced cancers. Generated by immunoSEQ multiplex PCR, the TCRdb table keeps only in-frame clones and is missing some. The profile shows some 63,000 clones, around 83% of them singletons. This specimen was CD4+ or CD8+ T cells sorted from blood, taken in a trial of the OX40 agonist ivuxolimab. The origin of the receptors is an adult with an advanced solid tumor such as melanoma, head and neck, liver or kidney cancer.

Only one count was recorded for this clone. The CDR3 here is CASRGASGETQYF. The CDR3 nucleotides are TGTGCCAGCAGGGGGGCCTCAGGAGAGACCCAGTACTTC. V usage is TRBV2 and J usage is TRBJ2-5; a possible D gene is TRBD1 (6 bases). The CDR3 contains 13 residues. The ends were cut back, 6 bases at V and 4 bases at J, with 12 bases in the middle. Germline V gives CDR1 SNHLY, CDR2 FYNNEI.

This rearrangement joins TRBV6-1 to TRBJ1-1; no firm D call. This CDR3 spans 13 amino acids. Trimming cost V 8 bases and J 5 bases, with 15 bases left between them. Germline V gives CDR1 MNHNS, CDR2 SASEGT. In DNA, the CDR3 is TGTGCCAGCGGGAAGGAAGTCGGGACTGAAGCTTTCTTT. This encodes CASGKEVGTEAFF.

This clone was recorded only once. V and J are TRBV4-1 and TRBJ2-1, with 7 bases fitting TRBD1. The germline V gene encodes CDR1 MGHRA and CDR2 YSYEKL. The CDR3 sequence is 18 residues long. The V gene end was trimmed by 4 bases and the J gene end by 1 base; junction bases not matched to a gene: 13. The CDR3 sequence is CASSLLITGVGSYNEQFF. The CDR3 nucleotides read TGCGCCAGCAGCCTTCTTATAACAGGGGTAGGATCCTACAATGAGCAGTTCTTC.

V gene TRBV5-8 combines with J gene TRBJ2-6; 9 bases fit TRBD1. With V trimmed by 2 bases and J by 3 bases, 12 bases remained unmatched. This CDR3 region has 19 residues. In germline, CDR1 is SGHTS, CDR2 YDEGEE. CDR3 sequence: CASSFFTGTGSVGANVLTF. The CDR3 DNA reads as TGTGCCAGCAGCTTCTTCACCGGGACAGGGTCCGTTGGGGCCAACGTCCTGACTTTC.

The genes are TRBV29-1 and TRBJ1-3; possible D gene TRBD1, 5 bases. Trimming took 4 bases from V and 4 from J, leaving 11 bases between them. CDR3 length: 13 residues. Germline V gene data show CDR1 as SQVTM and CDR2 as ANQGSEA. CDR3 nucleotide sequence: TGCAGCGTTGGTTCGGGGCTCGGAAACACCATATATTTT. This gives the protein CSVGSGLGNTIYF. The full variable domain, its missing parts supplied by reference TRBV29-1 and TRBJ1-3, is SAVISQKPSRDICQRGTSLTIQCQVDSQVTMMFWYRQQPGQSLTLIATANQGSEATYESGFVIDKFPISRPNLTFSTLTVSNMSPEDSSIYLCSVGSGLGNTIYFGEGSWLTVV.

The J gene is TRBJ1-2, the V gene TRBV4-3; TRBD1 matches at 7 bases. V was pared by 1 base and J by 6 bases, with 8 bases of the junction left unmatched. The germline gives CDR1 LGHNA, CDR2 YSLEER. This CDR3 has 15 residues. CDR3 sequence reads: CASSQVYIGQDGYTF. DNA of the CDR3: TGCGCCAGCAGCCAAGTCTATATTGGACAGGATGGCTACACCTTC.

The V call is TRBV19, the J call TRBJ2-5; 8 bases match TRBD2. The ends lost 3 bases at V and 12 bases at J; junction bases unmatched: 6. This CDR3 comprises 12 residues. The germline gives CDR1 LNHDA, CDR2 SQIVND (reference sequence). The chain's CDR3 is CASSIAGGAEYF. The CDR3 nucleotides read TGTGCCAGTAGTATCGCGGGGGGCGCGGAGTACTTC.

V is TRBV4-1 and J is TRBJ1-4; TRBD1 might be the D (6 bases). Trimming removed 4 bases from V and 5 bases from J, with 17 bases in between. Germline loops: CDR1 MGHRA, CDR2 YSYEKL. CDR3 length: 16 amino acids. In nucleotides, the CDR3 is TGCGCCAGCAGCCTCTCAGAACAGGGATCGAATGAAAAACTGTTTTTT. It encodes CASSLSEQGSNEKLFF.

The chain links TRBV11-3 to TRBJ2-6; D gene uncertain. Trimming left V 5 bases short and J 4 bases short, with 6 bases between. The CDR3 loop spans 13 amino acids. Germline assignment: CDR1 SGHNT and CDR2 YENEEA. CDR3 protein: CASSPAGANVLTF. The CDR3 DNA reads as TGTGCCAGCAGCCCTGCCGGGGCCAACGTCCTGACTTTC.

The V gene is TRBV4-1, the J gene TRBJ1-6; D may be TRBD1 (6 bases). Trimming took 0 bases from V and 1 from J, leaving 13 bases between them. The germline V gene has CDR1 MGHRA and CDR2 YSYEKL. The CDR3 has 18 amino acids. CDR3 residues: CASSQDIRGGSYNSPLHF. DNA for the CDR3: TGCGCCAGCAGCCAAGACATCAGGGGCGGATCCTATAATTCACCCCTCCACTTT.

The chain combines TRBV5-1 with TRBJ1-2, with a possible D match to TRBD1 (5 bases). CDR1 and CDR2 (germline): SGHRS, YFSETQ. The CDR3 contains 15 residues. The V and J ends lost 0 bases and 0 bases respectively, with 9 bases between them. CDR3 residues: CASSLDRQTNYGYTF. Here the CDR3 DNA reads TGCGCCAGCAGCTTGGACCGACAGACTAACTATGGCTACACCTTC. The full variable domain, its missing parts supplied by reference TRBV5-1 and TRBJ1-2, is KAGVTQTPRYLIKTRGQQVTLSCSPISGHRSVSWYQQTPGQGLQFLFEYFSETQRNKGNFPGRFSGRQFSNSRSEMNVSTLELGDSALYLCASSLDRQTNYGYTFGSGTRLTVV.

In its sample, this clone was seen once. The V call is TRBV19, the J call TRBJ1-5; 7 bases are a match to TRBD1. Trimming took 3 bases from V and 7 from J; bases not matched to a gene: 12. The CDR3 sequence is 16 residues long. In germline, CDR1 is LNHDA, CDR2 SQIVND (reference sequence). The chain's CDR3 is CASSISRGDTRQPQHF. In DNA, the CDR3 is TGTGCCAGTAGTATTTCCAGGGGGGACACAAGGCAGCCCCAGCATTTT.

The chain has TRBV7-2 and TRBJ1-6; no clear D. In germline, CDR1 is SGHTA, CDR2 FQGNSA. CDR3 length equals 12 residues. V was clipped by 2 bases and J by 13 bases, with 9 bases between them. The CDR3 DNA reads TGTGCCAGCAGCTTATTATTGAACCCCCTCCACTTT. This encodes CASSLLLNPLHF.

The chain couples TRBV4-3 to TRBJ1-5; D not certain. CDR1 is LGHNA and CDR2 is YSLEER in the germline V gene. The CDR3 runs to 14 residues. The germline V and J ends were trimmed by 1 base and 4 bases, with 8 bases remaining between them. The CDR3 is CASSQVWGNQPQHF. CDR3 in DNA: TGCGCCAGCAGCCAAGTCTGGGGTAATCAGCCCCAGCATTTT.

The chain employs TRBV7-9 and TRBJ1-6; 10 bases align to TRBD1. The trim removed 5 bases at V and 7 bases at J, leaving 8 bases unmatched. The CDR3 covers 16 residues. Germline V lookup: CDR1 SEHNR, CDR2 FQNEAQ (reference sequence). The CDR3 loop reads CASSGTGAQQNSPLHF. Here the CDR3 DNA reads TGTGCCAGCAGCGGGACAGGGGCCCAACAGAATTCACCCCTCCACTTT.

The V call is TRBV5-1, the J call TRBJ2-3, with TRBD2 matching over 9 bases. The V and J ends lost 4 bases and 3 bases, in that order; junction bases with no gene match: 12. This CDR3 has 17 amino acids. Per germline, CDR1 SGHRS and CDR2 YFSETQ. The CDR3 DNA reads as TGCGCCAGCAGCACAGGACCCGGGACTAGCCAAACAGATACGCAGTATTTT. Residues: CASSTGPGTSQTDTQYF.

The chain's CDR3 is CASSPGVSGNRRGEQYF. The CDR3 DNA reads TGCGCCAGCAGCCCGGGCGTTAGCGGGAACCGCCGGGGGGAGCAGTACTTC. The chain recombines TRBV5-1 with TRBJ2-7; TRBD2 agrees at 8 bases. Germline CDR1 is SGHRS and CDR2 is YFSETQ. Trimming took 4 bases from V and 7 from J; bases not matched to a gene: 19. This CDR3 is built from 17 residues.

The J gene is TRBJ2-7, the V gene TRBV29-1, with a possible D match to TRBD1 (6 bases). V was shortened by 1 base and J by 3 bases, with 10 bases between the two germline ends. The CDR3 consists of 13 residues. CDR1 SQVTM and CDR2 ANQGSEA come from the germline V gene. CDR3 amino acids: CSVEGGHVYEQYF. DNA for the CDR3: TGCAGCGTTGAAGGGGGACACGTCTACGAGCAGTACTTC.

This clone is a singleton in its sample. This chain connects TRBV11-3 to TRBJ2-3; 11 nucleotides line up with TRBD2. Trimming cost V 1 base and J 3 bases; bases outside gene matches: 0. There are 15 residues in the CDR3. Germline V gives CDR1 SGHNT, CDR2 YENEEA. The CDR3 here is CASSLGTSGTDTQYF. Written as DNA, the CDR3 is TGTGCCAGCAGCTTAGGGACTAGCGGGACAGATACGCAGTATTTT.

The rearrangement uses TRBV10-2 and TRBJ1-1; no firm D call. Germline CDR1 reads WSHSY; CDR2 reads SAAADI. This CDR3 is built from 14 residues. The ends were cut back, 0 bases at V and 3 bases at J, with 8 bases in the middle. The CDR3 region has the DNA TGCGCCAGCAGTGAGTCTGAGTGGTACACTGAAGCTTTCTTT. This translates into CASSESEWYTEAFF.

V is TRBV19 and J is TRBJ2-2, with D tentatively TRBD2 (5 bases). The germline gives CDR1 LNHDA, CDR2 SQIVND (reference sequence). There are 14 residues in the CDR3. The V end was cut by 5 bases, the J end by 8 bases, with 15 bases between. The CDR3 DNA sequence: TGTGCCAGTAGTTCCGGACTTCCGCGGGGGGAGCTGTTTTTT. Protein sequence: CASSSGLPRGELFF. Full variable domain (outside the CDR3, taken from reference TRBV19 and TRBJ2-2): DGGITQSPKYLFRKEGQNVTLSCEQNLNHDAMYWYRQDPGQGLRLIYYSQIVNDFQKGDIAEGYSVSREKKESFPLTVTSAQKNPTAFYLCASSSGLPRGELFFGEGSRLTVL.